This is a list of T cell receptor beta chains from one sample in a study of T cell responses to AZD1222 COVID-19 vaccine. Sequencing used immunoSEQ multiplex PCR; TCRdb keeps in-frame clones, though not all of them. Here the sample spans about 96,000 clones, about 88% being singletons. The sample in question was peripheral blood, obtained on day 0 of AZD1222 vaccination. These receptors originate from an adult in good health. Both conserved end residues are part of each CDR3. The D gene is left open where the match is weak. Not every row has a clone size; where given, it reads once, few, many or a size class.

size: -
D: TRBD1
V: TRBV19
J: TRBJ1-6
DNA: TGTGCCAGTAGCCCGGGACAGGGGAATTCACCCCTCCACTTT
CDR3: CASSPGQGNSPLHF

size: once
D: -
V: TRBV6-5
J: TRBJ1-5
DNA: TGTGCCAGCAGAACCACTCAGGGCCAGCCCCAGCATTTT
CDR3: CASRTTQGQPQHF

size: -
D: -
V: TRBV7-3
J: TRBJ2-5
DNA: TGTGCCAGCAGCTTATCTGCTAGCGTGGAGACCCAGTACTTC
CDR3: CASSLSASVETQYF

size: -
D: TRBD1
V: TRBV4-2
J: TRBJ2-7
DNA: TGTGCCAGCAGCCAAGGTGAGGGGGCGGTTTACGAGCAGTACTTC
CDR3: CASSQGEGAVYEQYF

size: -
D: -
V: TRBV9
J: TRBJ2-7
DNA: TGTGCCAGCAGCGTACAGGGGAGCTCCTACGAGCAGTACTTC
CDR3: CASSVQGSSYEQYF

size: -
D: TRBD1
V: TRBV12-3/TRBV12-4
J: TRBJ2-7
DNA: TGTGCCAGCACCTGGGACAGGGCCTACGAGCAGTACTTC
CDR3: CASTWDRAYEQYF

size: -
D: -
V: TRBV7-3
J: TRBJ1-1
DNA: TGTGCCAGCAGCCGAGGCGCGAACACTGAAGCTTTCTTT
CDR3: CASSRGANTEAFF

size: -
D: -
V: TRBV5-4
J: TRBJ1-5
DNA: TGTGCCAGCAGCTTGGGAGGGGGGAACCAGCCCCAGCATTTT
CDR3: CASSLGGGNQPQHF

size: once
D: TRBD1
V: TRBV4-3
J: TRBJ1-4
DNA: TGCGCCAGCAGCCCGGACAGGGAATTGGAAAAACTGTTTTTT
CDR3: CASSPDRELEKLFF

size: -
D: TRBD1
V: TRBV2
J: TRBJ1-5
DNA: TGTGCCAGCAGTGGGGCTGGACAGGGGAATAGCAATCAGCCCCAGCATTTT
CDR3: CASSGAGQGNSNQPQHF

size: -
D: -
V: TRBV4-2
J: TRBJ2-5
DNA: TGTGCCAGCAGCCAAGACGGCAGGCTGGCAGAGACCCAGTACTTC
CDR3: CASSQDGRLAETQYF

size: few
D: -
V: TRBV10-3
J: TRBJ1-5
DNA: TGTGCCATCAGTGATAGCAATCAGCCCCAGCATTTT
CDR3: CAISDSNQPQHF

size: -
D: -
V: TRBV6-2/TRBV6-3
J: TRBJ1-5
DNA: TGTGCCAGCAGTTACGGGGCAGCCCAGCCCCAGCATTTT
CDR3: CASSYGAAQPQHF

size: -
D: -
V: TRBV5-1
J: TRBJ2-7
DNA: TGCGCCAGCAGCGGGGGGCCAGGGGATTTCTACGAGCAGTACTTC
CDR3: CASSGGPGDFYEQYF

size: -
D: -
V: TRBV3-1/TRBV3-2
J: TRBJ1-2
DNA: TGTGCCAGCAGCCAAGGGGCAGTGGGCTACACCTTC
CDR3: CASSQGAVGYTF

size: -
D: -
V: TRBV30
J: TRBJ2-7
DNA: TGTGCCTGGAGTCTTCCCCGACTGGGGATCTACGAGCAGTACTTC
CDR3: CAWSLPRLGIYEQYF

size: -
D: -
V: TRBV15
J: TRBJ1-3
DNA: TGTGCCACCAGCAGACACGGGGCCATCAGTACTGGAAACACCATATATTTT
CDR3: CATSRHGAISTGNTIYF

size: -
D: TRBD1
V: TRBV7-2
J: TRBJ1-2
DNA: TGTGCCAGCAGGGCAATGGGACAGGGGTCGGAAGGCTACACCTTC
CDR3: CASRAMGQGSEGYTF

size: -
D: -
V: TRBV6-2/TRBV6-3
J: TRBJ1-6
DNA: TGTGCCAGCAGTTACCGACGGGATTCACCCCTCCACTTT
CDR3: CASSYRRDSPLHF

size: -
D: TRBD2
V: TRBV29-1
J: TRBJ2-1
DNA: TGCAGCGTAGCCAGGACTAGCGGGGTCGATGAGCAGTTCTTC
CDR3: CSVARTSGVDEQFF

size: once
D: -
V: TRBV4-2
J: TRBJ1-6
DNA: TGTGCCAGCAGCCAAGGAGCGCAGGGGCCCTCCCTCCACTTT
CDR3: CASSQGAQGPSLHF

size: few
D: -
V: TRBV5-8
J: TRBJ2-2
DNA: TGTGCCAGCAGCTTGGGGGCTACAGTGAACACCGGGGAGCTGTTTTTT
CDR3: CASSLGATVNTGELFF

size: -
D: -
V: TRBV6-6
J: TRBJ1-5
DNA: TGTGCCAGCGACCCCCAGGGAGTTTATAGCAATCAGCCCCAGCATTTT
CDR3: CASDPQGVYSNQPQHF

size: -
D: TRBD1
V: TRBV5-5
J: TRBJ2-2
DNA: TGTGCCAGCAGCAGGTGGACAGGGGACACCGGGGAGCTGTTTTTT
CDR3: CASSRWTGDTGELFF

size: -
D: TRBD1
V: TRBV5-4
J: TRBJ1-1
DNA: TGTGCCAGCAGCTTTCAGGTTCGGACAGGGGGTTCCTTGGGTAATGGAGCTTTCTTT
CDR3: CASSFQVRTGGSLGNGAFF

size: few
D: TRBD1
V: TRBV27
J: TRBJ1-6
DNA: TGTGCCAGCAGTTCACCCATAACAGGGGGATACTCACCCCTCCACTTT
CDR3: CASSSPITGGYSPLHF

size: -
D: -
V: TRBV19
J: TRBJ1-2
DNA: TGTGCCAGTAGTATTGAGTCAGCCGACTATGGCTACACCTTC
CDR3: CASSIESADYGYTF

size: -
D: -
V: TRBV7-9
J: TRBJ2-7
DNA: TGTGCCAGCAGTTTCTCGACTGTCTCCTACGAGCAGTACTTC
CDR3: CASSFSTVSYEQYF

size: -
D: TRBD2
V: TRBV27
J: TRBJ2-1
DNA: TGTGCCAGCAGTCCCATAGCGGGGGGTACCTACAATGAGCAGTTCTTC
CDR3: CASSPIAGGTYNEQFF